This TCR beta chain was recovered during a study of blood T cell repertoires in COVID-19. Overall study: Samples came from the United States, Italy and Spain, spanning acute and convalescent COVID-19. T cells, B-cell-depleted T cells, or PBMCs provided the cDNA or gDNA that served as material.

This CDR3 has 15 residues. CDR1 is LGHNT and CDR2 is FRNRAP in the germline V gene. V lost 7 bases to trimming and J lost 1 base, with 17 bases between them. This clone was observed a few times. Original processing notes: Estimation of nucleated cell counts was performed using reference gene primer amplification. Clones were read by immunoSEQ multiplex PCR, and TCRdb kept only the in-frame ones, dropping some. V and J calls plus clone size are reproduced from that table; the DNA served to infer D and trimming. There are 150,000 to 200,000 clones in the sample; about nine tenths occur only once, and approximately 11% lies in the top ten.

Input material: peripheral blood. The chain couples TRBV12-5 to TRBJ2-7; a weak D match, TRBD1 (5 bases). The sequence was collected from a woman aged 55-75 years with COVID-19, enrolled during active disease. This CDR3 is CASAIGALNSYEQYF. The CDR3 DNA is TGTGCTAGTGCCATTGGGGCACTTAATTCCTACGAGCAGTACTTC.